One sample yielded the 17 T cell receptor beta chains listed below, sequenced in a study of blood T cell repertoires in COVID-19. Sequencing used immunoSEQ multiplex PCR; TCRdb keeps in-frame clones, though not all of them. This table has under 100,000 clones, almost 95% appearing once. Material for sequencing was peripheral blood. These TCRs come from a woman aged 55 to 70 with active COVID-19.

In DNA, the CDR3 is TGTGCCAGCAGTTTGGCCGAGGGTGGCTACACCTTC. The encoded protein is CASSLAEGGYTF. J is TRBJ1-2 and V is TRBV28; no clear D. The CDR3 spans 12 residues. The germline CDR1 and CDR2 sequences are MDHEN and SYDVKM. V lost 3 bases to trimming and J lost 7 bases, with 9 bases between them.

CDR3 DNA: TGTGCCATCAGTGAGGACAGGGGGCTTTGGAATCAGCCCCAGCATTTT. It specifies CAISEDRGLWNQPQHF. The chain joins TRBV10-3 to TRBJ1-5; 10 bases line up with TRBD1. Germline lookup yields CDR1 ENHRY and CDR2 SYGVKD. The trim removed 2 bases at V and 4 bases at J, leaving 5 bases unmatched. The CDR3 is made up of 16 amino acids.

V and J are TRBV11-3 and TRBJ2-2, with a weak D call TRBD2 (6 bases). Germline lookup yields CDR1 SGHNT and CDR2 YENEEA. The V end was cut by 1 base, the J end by 6 bases, with 12 bases between. CDR3 length: 15 amino acids. DNA for the CDR3: TGTGCCAGCAGCTTAGGGAGGGCCGGGGCCGGGGAGCTGTTTTTT. Residues: CASSLGRAGAGELFF.

This chain joins TRBV28 and TRBJ1-5; TRBD1 is a possible D gene (6 bases). Germline V gene data show CDR1 as MDHEN and CDR2 as SYDVKM. V was pared by 5 bases and J by 3 bases, with 14 bases between. The CDR3 contains 15 residues. The DNA for the CDR3 is TGTGCCAGCAGTGCCCCGGGACAAAACAATCAGCCCCAGCATTTT. It is translated as CASSAPGQNNQPQHF.

The rearrangement uses TRBV18 and TRBJ1-5; 10 bases line up with TRBD1. The J segment lost 7 bases and the V segment lost 5 bases, leaving 5 bases of the junction unmatched. The CDR3 is 14 residues long. Germline values: CDR1 KGHSH, CDR2 LQKENI. The CDR3 protein is CASSATGGGQPQHF. The CDR3 region has the DNA TGTGCCAGCTCAGCGACAGGGGGCGGACAGCCCCAGCATTTT.

V usage is TRBV7-2 and J usage is TRBJ1-3; no clear D gene. Germline CDR1 SGHTA, CDR2 FQGNSA. V lost 1 base and J lost 8, with 24 bases in between. The CDR3 is 18 residues long. CDR3 DNA: TGTGCCAGCAGCTTAGGGGCCCCTTTCTTAACCAGCGGGGACACCATATATTTT. Protein product: CASSLGAPFLTSGDTIYF. Using reference TRBV7-2 and TRBJ1-3 for the parts outside the CDR3, the full variable domain is GAGVSQSPSNKVTEKGKDVELRCDPISGHTALYWYRQSLGQGLEFLIYFQGNSAPDKSGLPSDRFSAERTGGSVSTLTIQRTQQEDSAVYLCASSLGAPFLTSGDTIYFGEGSWLTVV.

This clone was counted only a few times. The rearrangement joins TRBV7-2 to TRBJ2-7; maybe TRBD2 (6 bases). Germline values: CDR1 SGHTA, CDR2 FQGNSA. There are 14 residues in the CDR3. The V and J ends lost 0 bases and 5 bases respectively, with 11 bases between them. CDR3 in DNA: TGTGCCAGCAGCTTAGCCGGGAGTCGCCACGAGCAGTACTTC. Translation gives CASSLAGSRHEQYF. Supplemented by reference TRBV7-2 and TRBJ2-7, the full variable domain reads GAGVSQSPSNKVTEKGKDVELRCDPISGHTALYWYRQSLGQGLEFLIYFQGNSAPDKSGLPSDRFSAERTGGSVSTLTIQRTQQEDSAVYLCASSLAGSRHEQYFGPGTRLTVT.

The chain carries TRBV6-6 and TRBJ2-7; 10 bases fit TRBD1. Germline V gives CDR1 MNHNY, CDR2 SVGAGI (reference sequence). CDR3 length: 21 amino acids. V dropped 5 bases and J dropped 4; count of bases not matched to a gene: 26. This CDR3 reads CASSQYLTGTGDRAGPYEQYF. CDR3 DNA: TGTGCCAGCAGTCAATACTTAACCGGGACAGGGGATCGGGCAGGGCCTTACGAGCAGTACTTC.

The chain is built from TRBV9 and TRBJ2-7; TRBD1 agrees at 8 bases. Germline V CDR1 and CDR2: SGDLS, YYNGEE. V lost 4 bases and J lost 2; bases outside the gene matches: 8. The CDR3 sequence is 15 residues long. CDR3 sequence: CASSPQQGVTYEQYF. In nucleotides, the CDR3 is TGTGCCAGCAGCCCCCAACAGGGGGTGACCTACGAGCAGTACTTC.

A remark on this clone: The conserved closing phenylalanine or tryptophan is absent in this CDR3, likely reflecting a read error. The DNA is left out, because the CDR3 cannot be placed on it with certainty; the CDR3 is given as TCRdb lists it. The chain combines TRBV7-4 with TRBJ2-7; the table's D call, TRBD2, was not checked against the DNA. Germline CDR1 is SGHVT and CDR2 is SQSDAQ. The CDR3 spans 14 amino acids, including both terminal residues. CDR3 region: CASSVRGTSGSFTL.

The genes are TRBV28 and TRBJ2-1; TRBD2 agrees at 7 bases. Germline V lookup: CDR1 MDHEN, CDR2 SYDVKM. Germline trimming cut 2 bases from V and 5 bases from J; bases unmatched to any gene: 6. This CDR3 contains 15 residues. This chain's CDR3 is CASSLDLAVNNEQFF. The CDR3 region has the DNA TGTGCCAGCAGTTTAGACCTAGCGGTTAACAATGAGCAGTTCTTC.

The chain is built from TRBV24-1 and TRBJ1-3; no clear D. From germline, CDR1 is KGHDR and CDR2 SFDVKD. The CDR3 loop spans 14 amino acids. The ends were cut back, 2 bases at V and 4 bases at J, with 8 bases in the middle. CDR3 residues: CATSDYGPGNTIYF. The CDR3 DNA follows: TGTGCCACCAGTGATTATGGCCCGGGAAACACCATATATTTT.

The V and J genes are TRBV30 and TRBJ1-1; no reliable D call. Trimming removed 5 bases from V and 2 bases from J, with 15 bases in between. Germline-derived CDR1 and CDR2 are GTSNPN and SVGIG (reference sequence). The CDR3 has 14 amino acids. The CDR3 DNA reads TGTGCCTGGTTTGATGTCCGGTCTAACACTGAAGCTTTCTTT. It encodes CAWFDVRSNTEAFF.

This chain joins TRBV15 and TRBJ2-3; D remains ambiguous. The V end was cut by 1 base, the J end by 3 bases, with 8 bases between. The CDR3 is 14 amino acids. Germline-derived CDR1 and CDR2 are LNHNV and YYDKDF (reference sequence). This CDR3 reads CATSRAAETDTQYF. The CDR3 DNA sequence: TGTGCCACCAGCAGAGCCGCGGAAACAGATACGCAGTATTTT.

The chain combines TRBV3-1 (or the pseudogene TRBV3-2) with TRBJ1-2; weak D call: TRBD1 (6 bases). Germline CDR1 LGHDT, CDR2 YNNKEL (reference sequence). V lost 1 base and J lost 6, with 12 bases in between. CDR3 size: 14 residues. The CDR3 DNA reads TGTGCCAGCAGCCAAGCGATGGACAGTCATGGCTACACCTTC. Its translation is CASSQAMDSHGYTF.

This chain links TRBV4-3 with TRBJ2-3, with 8 bases matching TRBD1. The germline V gene encodes CDR1 LGHNA and CDR2 YSLEER. The CDR3 has 15 residues. The J segment lost 0 bases and the V segment lost 4 bases, leaving 3 bases of the junction unmatched. This CDR3 reads CASSRGQGSTDTQYF. The CDR3 region has the DNA TGCGCCAGCAGCCGCGGACAGGGCAGCACAGATACGCAGTATTTT.

This chain connects TRBV20-1 to TRBJ1-5; D unclear. Trimming shortened V by 3 bases and J by 6 bases, and 21 bases separated the two germline ends. CDR3 length: 16 amino acids. Germline V gives CDR1 DFQATT, CDR2 SNEGSKA (reference sequence). The CDR3 DNA sequence: TGCAGTGCTAGTATTGTCCTAGAAAACCGGGGTCAGCCCCAGCATTTT. Its translation: CSASIVLENRGQPQHF.